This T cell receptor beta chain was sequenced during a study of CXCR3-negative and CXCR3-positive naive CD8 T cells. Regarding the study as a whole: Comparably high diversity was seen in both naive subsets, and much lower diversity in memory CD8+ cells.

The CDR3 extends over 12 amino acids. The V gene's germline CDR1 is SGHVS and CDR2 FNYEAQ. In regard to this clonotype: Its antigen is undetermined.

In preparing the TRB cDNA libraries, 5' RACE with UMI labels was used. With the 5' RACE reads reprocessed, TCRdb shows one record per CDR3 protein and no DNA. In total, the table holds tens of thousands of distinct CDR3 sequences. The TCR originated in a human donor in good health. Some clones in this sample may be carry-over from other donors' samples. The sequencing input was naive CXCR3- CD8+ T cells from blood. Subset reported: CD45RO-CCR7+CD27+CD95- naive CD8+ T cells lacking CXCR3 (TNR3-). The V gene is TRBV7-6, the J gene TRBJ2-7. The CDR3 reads CASSPTGYEQYF.